The 32 T cell receptor beta chains below all came from one sample that was sequenced in a study of T-cell memory formation after mild COVID-19. TCRdb re-called the 5' RACE reads with MiXCR, one entry per CDR3 protein. Here the sample spans a few hundred thousand distinct CDR3 sequences, approximately 16% being singletons. Material: PBMCs or a T cell subset sorted from them (not recorded which). The origin of the receptors is a man aged 18 to 29 who had mild COVID-19 (a few samples of this study predate the infection). Cell type and time point are not known.

This clonotype was seen repeatedly, ten times or more. This chain links TRBV7-9 with TRBJ2-7, with 8 positions matching TRBD2. The germline V gene has CDR1 SEHNR and CDR2 FQNEAQ (reference sequence). J lost 6 bases, V lost 1 base, and 11 bases had no gene match. The CDR3 has 16 amino acids. CDR3 DNA: TGTGCCAGCAGCTTAGATGCGGGGGGAGTTTCGCTCGAGCAGTACTTC. Translation gives CASSLDAGGVSLEQYF.

This clonotype was detected only a few times. V is TRBV5-5 and J is TRBJ2-1; D gene unclear. V lost 0 bases and J lost 4, with 11 bases in between. From germline, CDR1 is SGHKS and CDR2 YYEKEE (reference sequence). The length of the CDR3 is 15 residues. This CDR3 is CASSLDGGRYNEQFF. For the CDR3, the DNA is TGTGCCAGCAGCTTGGATGGCGGCCGATACAATGAGCAGTTCTTC.

The chain joins TRBV10-3 to TRBJ1-2; the match to TRBD1 covers 9 bases. This CDR3 is 14 amino acids long. The junction had 3 bases not matched to a gene; V was cut back by 0 bases and J by 7 bases. The germline V gene has CDR1 ENHRY and CDR2 SYGVKD. In nucleotides, the CDR3 is TGTGCCATCAGTGAGTCCCGGGACAGGGTTGGCTACACCTTC. Protein sequence: CAISESRDRVGYTF.

This clonotype has more than one count but fewer than ten. The rearrangement links TRBV4-1 to TRBJ1-6; 7 nucleotides align to TRBD1. Germline V lookup: CDR1 MGHRA, CDR2 YSYEKL. V lost 1 base and J lost 9; bases outside the gene matches: 3. CDR3 length equals 14 residues. In nucleotides, the CDR3 is TGCGCCAGCAGCCAAGTAGAGGGGGCTTCACCCCTCCACTTT. This translates into CASSQVEGASPLHF.

This clonotype was detected many times. This chain connects TRBV5-1 to TRBJ2-1; the match to TRBD2 covers 8 bases. Germline CDR1 SGHRS, CDR2 YFSETQ. The CDR3 is made up of 15 amino acids. The V segment lost 4 bases and the J segment 0 bases; nucleotides outside the gene matches: 3. In DNA form, the CDR3 reads TGCGCCAGCAGCGTGAGCGGGGGCTCCTACAATGAGCAGTTCTTC. Translated: CASSVSGGSYNEQFF.

This clonotype showed up just a few times. The J gene is TRBJ2-7, the V gene TRBV28; D gene unclear. The CDR3 sequence is 13 residues long. Germline V lookup: CDR1 MDHEN, CDR2 SYDVKM. Trimming left V 5 bases short and J 4 bases short, with 12 bases between. This CDR3 reads CASSPQTPYEQYV. The CDR3 DNA reads TGTGCCAGCAGTCCACAGACCCCTTACGAGCAGTACGTC.

In this sample, this clonotype turned up a few times. The rearrangement joins TRBV6-5 to TRBJ1-2; no firm D call. The CDR3 runs 13 residues. Per germline, CDR1 MNHEY and CDR2 SVGAGI. V was trimmed by 6 bases and J by 4 bases, leaving 12 bases between them. The CDR3: CASRTTSGYGYTF. DNA for the CDR3: TGTGCCAGCAGGACGACGTCGGGCTATGGCTACACCTTC.

The rearrangement joins TRBV12-3 or TRBV12-4 to TRBJ1-6, with a possible D match to TRBD1 (6 bases). Trimming shortened V by 2 bases and J by 10 bases, and 15 bases separated the two germline ends. CDR3 length: 15 amino acids. CDR3 nucleotide sequence: TGTGCCAGCAGTTTAACGGGGGGCGCGAGGTCACCCCTCCACTTT. Translating it yields CASSLTGGARSPLHF.

This clonotype has at least ten counts. The CDR3 DNA reads as TGCGCCAGCAGCTTGGGAGACGCCTACGAGCAGTACGTC. Protein sequence: CASSLGDAYEQYV. This chain connects TRBV5-1 to TRBJ2-7, with D hard to call. Deletions cut 0 bases from V and 2 bases from J, with 6 bases between. There are 13 residues in the CDR3. Looked up from germline, CDR1 is SGHRS and CDR2 is YFSETQ.

In this sample, this clonotype turned up many times. This chain uses TRBV7-2 with TRBJ2-5, with 7 bases aligning to TRBD2. The CDR3 consists of 14 residues. The germline V gene encodes CDR1 SGHTA and CDR2 FQGNSA. V dropped 1 base and J dropped 7; count of bases not matched to a gene: 6. The CDR3 nucleotides are TGTGCCAGCAGCTTAGAGCCCGCGGGAGTGACCCAGTACTTC. Translating gives CASSLEPAGVTQYF.

The table lists this clonotype with a few counts. The chain has TRBV24-1 and TRBJ1-5; D unclear. Germline lookup yields CDR1 KGHDR and CDR2 SFDVKD. Trimming cost V 3 bases and J 5 bases, with 4 bases left between them. The CDR3 extends over 12 amino acids. CDR3 coding DNA: TGTGCCACCAGTGATCCGCATCAGCCCCAGCATTTT. Encoded protein: CATSDPHQPQHF.

The sample holds many counts of this clonotype. The genes are TRBV7-2 and TRBJ2-1; 16 nucleotides align to TRBD2. The V segment lost 0 bases and the J segment 3 bases; nucleotides outside the gene matches: 2. Germline values: CDR1 SGHTA, CDR2 FQGNSA. The CDR3 has 18 amino acids. The CDR3 DNA reads TGTGCCAGCAGCTTAGCGGGGACTAGCGGGGGGGTCTACAATGAGCAGTTCTTC. The encoded protein is CASSLAGTSGGVYNEQFF.

The sample holds a few counts of this clonotype. Given a much more abundant clone one base away, this may be a read error. This chain uses TRBV4-3 with TRBJ1-3; D is ambiguous. V was clipped by 0 bases and J by 0 bases, with 3 bases between them. Per germline, CDR1 LGHNA and CDR2 YSLEER. The CDR3 is made up of 14 amino acids. This chain's CDR3 is CASSQDFSGNTIYF. DNA of the CDR3: TGCGCCAGCAGCCAAGATTTCTCTGGAAACACCATATATTTT.

In this sample, this clonotype turned up a few times. The chain links TRBV24-1 to TRBJ1-1; D unclear. V lost 9 bases and J lost 3, with 10 bases in between. Germline V gene lookup returns CDR1 KGHDR and CDR2 SFDVKD. This CDR3 has 12 residues. This CDR3 reads CATRGFDTEAFF. The CDR3 DNA reads TGTGCCACCCGAGGGTTCGACACTGAAGCTTTCTTT.

The sample holds a few counts of this clonotype. The chain couples TRBV5-6 to TRBJ1-5; possible D gene TRBD1, 5 bases. Trimming cost V 5 bases and J 9 bases, with 18 bases left between them. CDR3 length: 14 residues. The V gene's germline CDR1 is SGHDT and CDR2 YYEEEE. The CDR3: CASSTQGSSPPQHF. CDR3 in DNA: TGTGCCAGCAGTACGCAGGGCTCCTCTCCGCCCCAGCATTTT.

V usage is TRBV6-4 and J usage is TRBJ2-7; 9 bases line up with TRBD2. The CDR3 extends over 14 amino acids. Trimming took 4 bases from V and 3 from J; bases not matched to a gene: 4. Germline CDR1 is MRHNA and CDR2 is SNTAGT. The CDR3, as DNA: TGTGCCAGCAGTGTGCGGGGGGGCCACTACGAGCAGTACTTC. This encodes CASSVRGGHYEQYF.

The J gene is TRBJ2-7, the V gene TRBV29-1, with a possible D match to TRBD1 (5 bases). The CDR3 is 14 amino acids. In germline, CDR1 is SQVTM, CDR2 ANQGSEA. Between the trimmed V and J ends, which lost 2 bases and 2 bases, there was a span of 13 bases. CDR3 in DNA: TGCAGCGTTGAAAGCCAGGGCGCAACCTACGAGCAGTACTTC. Translated: CSVESQGATYEQYF.

This clonotype appeared a few times. V is TRBV9 and J is TRBJ2-7, with 8 bases lining up with TRBD2. Looked up from germline, CDR1 is SGDLS and CDR2 is YYNGEE. This CDR3 region has 14 residues. After removal of 0 bases from V and 6 bases from J, the junction contained 5 bases not matched to a gene. The CDR3 loop reads CASSVVSGATEQYF. The CDR3 coding sequence is TGTGCCAGCAGCGTAGTTAGCGGGGCGACCGAGCAGTACTTC.

This clonotype was seen once. The chain is built from TRBV19 and TRBJ1-1; no reliable D call. Germline V gene data show CDR1 as LNHDA and CDR2 as SQIVND (reference sequence). This CDR3 spans 13 amino acids. The V gene lost 5 bases and the J gene lost 1 base, with 8 bases spanning the gap. The CDR3 DNA sequence: TGTGCCAGTAGTGCCCGCGCGAACACTGAAGCTTTCTTT. Translating gives CASSARANTEAFF.

This chain uses TRBV5-6 with TRBJ1-1; 9 bases match TRBD1. V was clipped by 1 base and J by 8 bases; unmatched bases: 6. The length of the CDR3 is 14 residues. The germline V gene encodes CDR1 SGHDT and CDR2 YYEEEE. CDR3 protein: CASSLWTGVGEAFF. The CDR3 coding sequence is TGTGCCAGCAGCTTGTGGACAGGGGTGGGAGAAGCTTTCTTT. Full variable domain (rest looked up from reference TRBV5-6 and TRBJ1-1): DAGVTQSPTHLIKTRGQQVTLRCSPKSGHDTVSWYQQALGQGPQFIFQYYEEEERQRGNFPDRFSGHQFPNYSSELNVNALLLGDSALYLCASSLWTGVGEAFFGQGTRLTVV.

This clonotype was picked up a small number of times. The genes are TRBV2 and TRBJ1-6, with unresolved D. V dropped 1 base and J dropped 9 bases, with 4 bases sitting between them. Germline V gene sequence: CDR1 SNHLY, CDR2 FYNNEI. This CDR3 has 12 residues. Here the CDR3 DNA reads TGTGCCAGCAGTGAAGAGAGTTCACCCCTCCACTTT. It encodes CASSEESSPLHF.

This clonotype showed up just a few times. The chain links TRBV5-1 to TRBJ2-1; 7 bases fit TRBD1. Germline lookup yields CDR1 SGHRS and CDR2 YFSETQ. V lost 6 bases, J lost 3 bases, and 6 bases stayed unmatched. This CDR3 region has 14 residues. The DNA for the CDR3 is TGCGCCAGCAAGACAGGGATTGGCTACAATGAGCAGTTCTTC. Its translation is CASKTGIGYNEQFF.

In this sample, this clonotype turned up a few times. V and J are TRBV7-9 and TRBJ2-3, with D perhaps matching TRBD2 (5 bases). Deletions cut 2 bases from V and 4 bases from J, with 13 bases between. This CDR3 has 15 residues. The germline gives CDR1 SEHNR, CDR2 FQNEAQ (reference sequence). As DNA, the CDR3 is TGTGCCAGCAGCTTATTTGCGGGCTTGGCAGATACGCAGTATTTT. It encodes CASSLFAGLADTQYF.

This clonotype was observed many times. J is TRBJ2-3 and V is TRBV24-1; 7 nucleotides align to TRBD1. The CDR3 spans 15 residues. CDR1 is KGHDR and CDR2 is SFDVKD in the germline V gene. Trimming removed 7 bases from V and 4 bases from J; junction bases left unmatched: 10. The CDR3, as DNA: TGTGCCACCAGCAGACAGGGACAAGCGTCAGATACGCAGTATTTT. It yields the protein CATSRQGQASDTQYF.

The gene calls are TRBV12-3 or TRBV12-4 and TRBJ1-2; tentative D call: TRBD1 (6 bases). The CDR3 extends over 13 amino acids. Trimming pared 2 bases from V and 7 bases from J, leaving 11 bases between. In nucleotides, the CDR3 is TGTGCCAGCAGTTTATCAGGGGTTGGTGGCTACACCTTC. Its translation is CASSLSGVGGYTF.

This clonotype was counted between two and nine times. The J gene is TRBJ1-6, the V gene TRBV2, with D tentatively TRBD1 (5 bases). The CDR3 covers 14 residues. Germline loops: CDR1 SNHLY, CDR2 FYNNEI. V lost 8 bases and J 6 bases, leaving 14 bases between the germline ends. The DNA of the CDR3 is TGTGCCAGCGGGGGAAGCCTACTTAATTCACCCCTCCACTTT. This encodes CASGGSLLNSPLHF.

This clonotype came up a few times. This chain uses TRBV12-3 or TRBV12-4 with TRBJ2-2, with 7 bases that match TRBD2. Trimming cost V 3 bases and J 4 bases; bases outside gene matches: 8. The CDR3 is made up of 16 amino acids. The CDR3 sequence is CASSFYLGRGTGELFF. For the CDR3, the DNA is TGTGCCAGCAGTTTTTATTTAGGGAGGGGCACCGGGGAGCTGTTTTTT.

This clonotype was counted a single time. The chain uses TRBV11-3 and TRBJ2-1; no definite D call. CDR3 length equals 14 residues. The germline V gene has CDR1 SGHNT and CDR2 YENEEA. Trimming pared 5 bases from V and 6 bases from J, leaving 14 bases between. CDR3 loop: CASSDRAVGNEQFF. For the CDR3, the DNA is TGTGCCAGCAGCGACCGGGCAGTTGGCAATGAGCAGTTCTTC.

This clonotype has a handful of counts. V gene TRBV19 combines with J gene TRBJ2-1; D unresolved. V gave up 4 bases and J gave up 3 bases, with 10 bases separating them. The CDR3 covers 14 residues. The germline V gene has CDR1 LNHDA and CDR2 SQIVND (reference sequence). This CDR3 is CASSRALGYNEQFF. DNA of the CDR3: TGTGCCAGTAGTAGGGCTTTGGGCTACAATGAGCAGTTCTTC.

This clonotype was seen more than once but under ten times. The V and J genes are TRBV29-1 and TRBJ1-2; D call uncertain. The CDR3 has 14 residues. Germline V gene lookup returns CDR1 SQVTM and CDR2 ANQGSEA. The ends were cut back, 2 bases at V and 2 bases at J, with 12 bases in the middle. The CDR3 nucleotides are TGCAGCGTTGAAAAGGGCCCCGAAAACTATGGCTACACCTTC. Translating it yields CSVEKGPENYGYTF.

The chain links TRBV2 to TRBJ2-1; 8 bases agree with TRBD1. With V trimmed by 5 bases and J by 7 bases, 7 bases remained unmatched. CDR1 is SNHLY and CDR2 is FYNNEI in the germline V gene. The CDR3 covers 14 residues. This chain's CDR3 is CASSRQGKENEQFF. The CDR3 nucleotides read TGTGCCAGCAGTCGACAGGGGAAGGAAAATGAGCAGTTCTTC.

This CDR3 is CSARGLAGKETQYF. CDR3 sequence (DNA): TGCAGTGCTAGAGGACTAGCGGGGAAAGAGACCCAGTACTTC. The V call is TRBV20-1, the J call TRBJ2-5; 11 positions match TRBD2. The CDR3 consists of 14 residues. Trimming at V came to 1 base and at J to 3 bases, leaving 1 base not matched to a gene. Germline CDR1 and CDR2: DFQATT and SNEGSKA (reference sequence).